This TCR beta chain was documented in a study of T cell changes during pregnancy in multiple sclerosis. Germline lookup yields CDR1 LNHDA and CDR2 SQIVND (reference sequence). V was trimmed by 1 base and J by 6 bases, leaving 18 bases between them. The CDR3 has 16 residues. The protocol was immunoSEQ multiplex PCR, while the TCRdb copy is restricted to in-frame clones and leaves out a portion. There are tens of thousands of clones in the sample; 80% to 95% occur only once, and 2.5% to 3% lies in the top ten. V and J are TRBV19 and TRBJ1-2; D gene uncertain. Sequencing used peripheral blood, obtained in the third trimester of pregnancy. This TCR was recovered from a female donor in good health, enrolled as a control in a pregnancy study. The CDR3 region has the DNA TGTGCCAGTAGTATAGTTAGACCCAGGCCGGCTGATGGCTACACCTTC. It specifies CASSIVRPRPADGYTF.